The 15 T cell receptor beta chains in this list originate from one sample, sequenced in a study of T cell changes during pregnancy in multiple sclerosis. Produced via immunoSEQ multiplex PCR; TCRdb's table is partial and in-frame only. The table records about 76,000 clones, roughly 92% of them present only once. The specimen was peripheral blood, collected after pregnancy. The receptors derive from a female donor in good health, enrolled as a control in a pregnancy study.

V and J are TRBV18 and TRBJ2-7; possibly TRBD1 for D (5 bases). Germline-derived CDR1 and CDR2 are KGHSH and LQKENI. Deletions cut 3 bases from V and 0 bases from J, with 15 bases between. CDR3 size: 16 residues. CDR3 residues: CASSPSTGPFSYEQYF. The CDR3 nucleotides read TGTGCCAGCTCACCTTCAACAGGACCGTTCTCCTACGAGCAGTACTTC. Full variable domain (outside the CDR3, taken from reference TRBV18 and TRBJ2-7): NAGVMQNPRHLVRRRGQEARLRCSPMKGHSHVYWYRQLPEEGLKFMVYLQKENIIDESGMPKERFSAEFPKEGPSILRIQQVVRGDSAAYFCASSPSTGPFSYEQYFGPGTRLTVT.

This chain uses TRBV6-5 with TRBJ2-5, with D perhaps matching TRBD1 (7 bases). Per the germline V gene, CDR1 is MNHEY and CDR2 is SVGAGI. Trimming removed 0 bases at V and 2 bases at J, with 13 bases between. The CDR3 length is 16 residues. CDR3 nucleotides: TGTGCCAGCAGTTACTCCGGGGGCAGGGGGCAAGAGACCCAGTACTTC. It codes for CASSYSGGRGQETQYF.

This clone has only one observation. This chain uses TRBV18 with TRBJ1-3, with D unresolved. This CDR3 contains 16 residues. Germline values: CDR1 KGHSH, CDR2 LQKENI. Trimming shortened V by 3 bases and J by 4 bases, and 16 bases separated the two germline ends. The CDR3 protein is CASSPKIEAQGNTIYF. The CDR3, as DNA: TGTGCCAGCTCACCGAAGATCGAGGCCCAAGGAAACACCATATATTTT. The full variable domain, in which reference TRBV18 and TRBJ1-3 provide the parts outside the CDR3, is NAGVMQNPRHLVRRRGQEARLRCSPMKGHSHVYWYRQLPEEGLKFMVYLQKENIIDESGMPKERFSAEFPKEGPSILRIQQVVRGDSAAYFCASSPKIEAQGNTIYFGEGSWLTVV.

This chain joins TRBV6-5 and TRBJ1-1; maybe TRBD1 (5 bases). This CDR3 has 13 amino acids. The ends were cut back, 8 bases at V and 1 base at J, with 11 bases in the middle. Germline loops: CDR1 MNHEY, CDR2 SVGAGI. As DNA, the CDR3 is TGTGCCAGCGGGGCACTTAGGAACACTGAAGCTTTCTTT. Translation gives CASGALRNTEAFF.

The chain is built from TRBV10-3 and TRBJ1-5, with TRBD1 matching over 7 bases. This CDR3 is built from 17 residues. From germline, CDR1 is ENHRY and CDR2 SYGVKD. V lost 0 bases, J lost 4 bases, and 9 bases stayed unmatched. The CDR3 DNA reads as TGTGCCATCAGTGAGTCAAAGGGGGCAGGGTCTAATCAGCCCCAGCATTTT. Encoded protein: CAISESKGAGSNQPQHF.

The chain couples TRBV10-2 to TRBJ2-5; D is possibly TRBD2 (7 bases). Trimming stripped 1 base from V and 5 bases from J, with 14 bases between. CDR1 and CDR2 (germline): WSHSY, SAAADI. The CDR3 runs to 15 residues. CDR3 sequence: CASSEFRGAGETQYF. CDR3 nucleotide sequence: TGCGCCAGCAGTGAGTTTCGGGGGGCTGGTGAGACCCAGTACTTC.

The chain joins TRBV4-3 to TRBJ2-7, with TRBD2 matching 10 bases. Unmatched junction bases numbered 12, after V lost 0 bases and J lost 4 bases. Germline CDR1 reads LGHNA; CDR2 reads YSLEER. The CDR3 runs 18 residues. The CDR3 bases are TGCGCCAGCAGCCAAGATCCCCCTAGCGGGAGCTTCGGGTACGAGCAGTACTTC. As protein: CASSQDPPSGSFGYEQYF.

This rearrangement joins TRBV2 to TRBJ2-2, with 10 bases that match TRBD1. Germline V lookup: CDR1 SNHLY, CDR2 FYNNEI. Trimming took 6 bases from V and 4 from J; bases not matched to a gene: 2. This CDR3 is built from 14 residues. The CDR3 reads CASRTGGGTGELFF. CDR3 DNA: TGTGCCAGCAGGACAGGGGGCGGCACCGGGGAGCTGTTTTTT.

The chain couples TRBV28 to TRBJ1-2, with D possibly matching TRBD1 (5 bases). With 1 base removed from V and 3 bases from J, the gap between germline ends came to 12 bases. This CDR3 is built from 15 residues. CDR1 is MDHEN and CDR2 is SYDVKM in the germline V gene. The CDR3 DNA follows: TGTGCCAGCAGTTTATCATGGCAGGGCGACTATGGCTACACCTTC. Protein sequence: CASSLSWQGDYGYTF.

The chain combines TRBV28 with TRBJ2-7, with D maybe TRBD2 (7 bases). Trimming cost V 2 bases and J 3 bases, with 29 bases left between them. The CDR3 covers 20 residues. The germline CDR1 and CDR2 sequences are MDHEN and SYDVKM. Here the CDR3 reads CASSLRVGDTARLAFYEQYF. Written as DNA, the CDR3 is TGTGCCAGCAGTTTACGGGTAGGGGACACCGCAAGACTAGCATTCTACGAGCAGTACTTC.

V gene TRBV6-1 combines with J gene TRBJ2-7; 8 bases match TRBD1. Germline V gene lookup returns CDR1 MNHNS and CDR2 SASEGT. This CDR3 spans 16 amino acids. Trimming cost V 4 bases and J 0 bases; bases outside gene matches: 8. CDR3 in DNA: TGTGCCAGCAGTGCCTCCCGGACAGGGCCCTCCTACGAGCAGTACTTC. This translates into CASSASRTGPSYEQYF.

The chain has TRBV10-2 and TRBJ2-7, with TRBD1 identical over 7 bases. V dropped 1 base and J dropped 2; count of bases not matched to a gene: 8. Germline loops: CDR1 WSHSY, CDR2 SAAADI. The CDR3 extends over 16 amino acids. CDR3 residues: CASSEWTGAFPYEQYF. CDR3 DNA: TGCGCCAGCAGTGAGTGGACAGGTGCCTTCCCCTACGAGCAGTACTTC.

The chain combines TRBV27 with TRBJ2-3, with 8 bases fitting TRBD2. V lost 4 bases, J lost 0 bases, and 6 bases stayed unmatched. The CDR3 sequence is 16 residues long. The germline V gene encodes CDR1 MNHEY and CDR2 SMNVEV (reference sequence). The CDR3: CASSSRGGTSTDTQYF. In nucleotides, the CDR3 is TGTGCCAGCAGTTCCCGCGGGGGGACTAGCACAGATACGCAGTATTTT.

This rearrangement joins TRBV27 to TRBJ2-6; D ambiguous. The germline V and J ends were trimmed by 3 bases and 0 bases, with 12 bases remaining between them. Looked up from germline, CDR1 is MNHEY and CDR2 is SMNVEV (reference sequence). The CDR3 has 17 amino acids. The CDR3 bases are TGTGCCAGCAGTTTCTGGGCAGGATTCTCTGGGGCCAACGTCCTGACTTTC. Encoded protein: CASSFWAGFSGANVLTF.

The chain recombines TRBV4-1 with TRBJ1-2, with D perhaps TRBD1 (5 bases). CDR3 length: 17 residues. V lost 2 bases and J 4 bases, leaving 20 bases between the germline ends. Germline V gene sequence: CDR1 MGHRA, CDR2 YSYEKL. In DNA form, the CDR3 reads TGCGCCAGCAGCCAAATAGTCCGGGGGGGAGGGATCTATGGCTACACCTTC. Its translation is CASSQIVRGGGIYGYTF.